One sample yielded the 23 T cell receptor beta chains listed below, sequenced in a study of CD8+CD57+ T cells in acquired aplastic anemia. Profiles of TCR beta VDJ and CDR3 were generated from a genomic DNA template. TCRdb re-derived calls from the reads in MiXCR, one entry per CDR3 protein. Of about 200,000 distinct CDR3 sequences in the sample, 50% to 70% are singletons; the top ten hold about 60%. All sequencing subjects had displayed CD8+CD57+ cell expansion on flow cytometry. The sequencing input was sorted CD4+, CD8+, or CD8+CD57+ T cells (not recorded which) from PBMCs. The receptors originated from a human donor with aplastic anemia.

This clonotype occurred once. The chain uses TRBV7-2 and TRBJ2-7; no firm D call. V lost 1 base and J 6 bases, leaving 4 bases between the germline ends. CDR1 and CDR2 from the germline V gene are SGHTA and FQGNSA. The CDR3 consists of 11 residues. The CDR3 region is CASSLDFEQYF. The CDR3, as DNA: TGTGCCAGCAGCTTAGATTTCGAGCAGTACTTC.

The V call is TRBV20-1, the J call TRBJ1-6; 7 bases map to TRBD1. The CDR3 has 15 amino acids. The V gene's germline CDR1 is DFQATT and CDR2 SNEGSKA (reference sequence). With 6 bases clipped from V and 2 bases from J, the junction kept 7 bases outside the gene matches. This CDR3 reads CSAPPQGPYNSPLHF. The CDR3 DNA is TGCAGTGCCCCTCCACAGGGGCCCTATAATTCACCCCTCCACTTT.

The chain couples TRBV24-1 to TRBJ2-1; the match to TRBD2 covers 10 bases. The CDR3 sequence is 16 residues long. The trim removed 7 bases at V and 2 bases at J, leaving 7 bases unmatched. Germline assignment: CDR1 KGHDR and CDR2 SFDVKD. CDR3 region: CATSLPGLAAYNEQFF. CDR3 nucleotides: TGTGCCACCAGCTTGCCAGGACTAGCGGCCTACAATGAGCAGTTCTTC.

The V call is TRBV2, the J call TRBJ2-7; the D gene is possibly TRBD2 (6 bases). Trimming left V 1 base short and J 1 base short, with 14 bases between. This CDR3 has 16 residues. Germline V gives CDR1 SNHLY, CDR2 FYNNEI. The CDR3 DNA reads as TGTGCCAGCAGTGAAGGGGCGGGACTCGGGTCCTACGAGCAGTACTTC. Residues: CASSEGAGLGSYEQYF.

The chain links TRBV7-8 to TRBJ2-7, with 7 bases lining up with TRBD2. V lost 3 bases, J lost 2 bases, and 4 bases stayed unmatched. This CDR3 contains 14 residues. Germline V gene data show CDR1 as SGHVS and CDR2 as FQNEAQ. The CDR3 here is CASSFSGSTYEQYF. The CDR3 DNA is TGTGCCAGCAGCTTTAGCGGGTCAACCTACGAGCAGTACTTC.

V is TRBV7-9 and J is TRBJ2-7, with TRBD2 as a possible D gene (6 bases). The germline V gene has CDR1 SEHNR and CDR2 FQNEAQ (reference sequence). The CDR3 is 13 residues long. V was cut by 6 bases and J by 4 bases, with 13 bases left in between. CDR3 nucleotide sequence: TGTGCCAGCAGTCCCCCGGGAGTTTACGAGCAGTACTTC. This codes for CASSPPGVYEQYF.

The rearrangement links TRBV9 to TRBJ2-1; D unresolved. Germline V gene sequence: CDR1 SGDLS, CDR2 YYNGEE. Deletions cut 3 bases from V and 7 bases from J, with 11 bases between. This CDR3 comprises 13 residues. CDR3 coding DNA: TGTGCCAGCAGCGCCCCACGCTTAAATGAGCAGTTCTTC. Translating it yields CASSAPRLNEQFF.

The chain carries TRBV2 and TRBJ2-3; 8 bases line up with TRBD2. The CDR3 runs 15 residues. Trimming took 4 bases from V and 9 from J; bases not matched to a gene: 12. From germline, CDR1 is SNHLY and CDR2 FYNNEI. The DNA of the CDR3 is TGTGCCAGCAGTGCGGGACTAGAGACGAGTGGGACGCAGTATTTT. This translates into CASSAGLETSGTQYF. The variable domain in full, completed from reference TRBV2 and TRBJ2-3, reads EPEVTQTPSHQVTQMGQEVILRCVPISNHLYFYWYRQILGQKVEFLVSFYNNEISEKSEIFDDQFSVERPDGSNFTLKIRSTKLEDSAMYFCASSAGLETSGTQYFGPGTRLTVL.

The chain carries TRBV19 and TRBJ1-5; 9 nucleotides line up with TRBD1. This CDR3 spans 16 amino acids. CDR1 is LNHDA, CDR2 SQIVND, per germline (reference sequence). Unmatched junction bases numbered 11, after V lost 6 bases and J lost 5 bases. CDR3 in amino acids: CASRKQGARGDQPQHF. The CDR3 DNA follows: TGTGCCAGTAGGAAACAGGGGGCGCGGGGCGATCAGCCCCAGCATTTT.

CDR3 residues: CAISYGTDNEKLFF. The CDR3 DNA reads as TGTGCCATCAGTTACGGGACGGACAATGAAAAACTGTTTTTT. The chain uses TRBV10-3 and TRBJ1-4; D might be TRBD1 (5 bases). There are 14 residues in the CDR3. Looked up from germline, CDR1 is ENHRY and CDR2 is SYGVKD. Trimming removed 5 bases from V and 5 bases from J, with 12 bases in between.

About this clonotype: A read error may account for a junction end that differs from germline. This sequence joins TRBV20-1 and TRBJ1-1; D perhaps matches TRBD1 (6 bases). CDR1 and CDR2 (germline): DFQATT, SNEGSKA (reference sequence). The CDR3 runs 13 residues. The CDR3 nucleotides are TGCAGTGCTAGTGTTACAGGGAACCCTGAAGCTTTCTTT. It codes for CSASVTGNPEAFF.

In this sample, this clonotype turned up once. The CDR3 loop is CSARDPVLSLNEQFF. As DNA, the CDR3 is TGCAGTGCTAGAGATCCAGTGTTGTCTCTCAATGAGCAGTTCTTC. The rearrangement joins TRBV20-1 to TRBJ2-1, with D hard to call. This CDR3 has 15 residues. Germline V lookup: CDR1 DFQATT, CDR2 SNEGSKA (reference sequence). Trimming shortened V by 0 bases and J by 6 bases, and 15 bases separated the two germline ends.

This clonotype was counted ten times or more. The chain recombines TRBV6-1 with TRBJ1-3; the D gene is possibly TRBD1 (5 bases). This CDR3 comprises 14 residues. V lost 3 bases to trimming and J lost 1 base, with 7 bases between them. The germline V gene has CDR1 MNHNS and CDR2 SASEGT. The CDR3 nucleotides read TGTGCCAGCAGTGACAGGGAGTCTGGAAACACCATATATTTT. Its protein is CASSDRESGNTIYF.

This clonotype was recorded only once. V is TRBV9 and J is TRBJ2-1, with D possibly TRBD2 on 6 matching bases. Trimming stripped 4 bases from V and 9 bases from J, with 20 bases between. The length of the CDR3 is 15 residues. Looked up from germline, CDR1 is SGDLS and CDR2 is YYNGEE. CDR3 sequence reads: CASSPTAGSTVEQFF. The CDR3 nucleotides are TGTGCCAGCAGCCCCACGGCGGGAAGTACAGTTGAGCAGTTCTTC.

The V call is TRBV2, the J call TRBJ1-5; 8 bases map to TRBD1. Trimming cost V 3 bases and J 6 bases; bases outside gene matches: 4. From germline, CDR1 is SNHLY and CDR2 FYNNEI. The CDR3 contains 14 residues. The CDR3 DNA is TGTGCCAGCAGTGAGGCGCAGGGGGCTCAGCCCCAGCATTTT. This encodes CASSEAQGAQPQHF.

The chain recombines TRBV24-1 with TRBJ2-3; 8 nucleotides agree with TRBD1. Trimming removed 7 bases from V and 1 base from J; junction bases left unmatched: 3. This CDR3 is built from 14 residues. CDR1 KGHDR and CDR2 SFDVKD come from the germline V gene. The CDR3 DNA sequence: TGTGCCACCAGCAAGACAGGGGGCACAGATACGCAGTATTTT. It codes for CATSKTGGTDTQYF.

The genes are TRBV5-1 and TRBJ2-7; 8 nucleotides agree with TRBD2. The CDR3 runs 14 residues. The ends lost 4 bases at V and 2 bases at J; junction bases unmatched: 5. In germline, CDR1 is SGHRS, CDR2 YFSETQ. CDR3 DNA sequence: TGCGCCAGCAGCCCGACTAGCGTGGCCTACGAGCAGTACTTC. Residues: CASSPTSVAYEQYF.

This chain connects TRBV7-2 to TRBJ1-6, with D perhaps matching TRBD1 (5 bases). Trimming took off 5 bases at V and 9 bases at J, with 17 bases between the two ends. Germline CDR1 is SGHTA and CDR2 is FQGNSA. CDR3 size: 15 residues. This CDR3 reads CASSPWGVVRSPLHF. The CDR3, as DNA: TGTGCCAGCAGCCCCTGGGGGGTTGTACGTTCACCCCTCCACTTT.

The rearrangement joins TRBV10-3 to TRBJ1-1; D may be TRBD1 (5 bases). CDR3 length: 13 amino acids. CDR1 and CDR2 from the germline V gene are ENHRY and SYGVKD. V lost 11 bases and J 0 bases, leaving 13 bases between the germline ends. The CDR3 is CAAGDTLNTEAFF. The CDR3 nucleotides are TGTGCCGCGGGGGATACCTTGAACACTGAAGCTTTCTTT.

This clonotype was counted only a few times. This rearrangement joins TRBV29-1 to TRBJ1-1, with D perhaps matching TRBD1 (5 bases). The V and J ends lost 3 bases and 1 base respectively, with 12 bases between them. The CDR3 extends over 14 amino acids. The germline V gene encodes CDR1 SQVTM and CDR2 ANQGSEA. CDR3 coding DNA: TGCAGCGTTGACTTGCAGGGAAGGAACACTGAAGCTTTCTTT. Protein sequence: CSVDLQGRNTEAFF.

This clonotype came up many times. This chain connects TRBV20-1 to TRBJ1-5, with a possible D match to TRBD1 (5 bases). V was shortened by 5 bases and J by 0 bases, with 8 bases between the two germline ends. The CDR3 totals 13 residues. Germline CDR1 is DFQATT and CDR2 is SNEGSKA (reference sequence). CDR3 loop: CSAGGNSNQPQHF. The CDR3 DNA reads TGCAGTGCTGGGGGAAATAGCAATCAGCCCCAGCATTTT.

The chain couples TRBV14 to TRBJ2-5; weak D call: TRBD1 (5 bases). The CDR3 consists of 16 residues. With 0 bases removed from V and 1 base from J, the gap between germline ends came to 12 bases. Germline CDR1 is SGHDN and CDR2 is FVKESK. The CDR3 DNA reads TGTGCCAGCAGCCAAGAAGCCAGGGCCGGCCAAGAGACCCAGTACTTC. Translated: CASSQEARAGQETQYF.

The V call is TRBV20-1, the J call TRBJ2-7; D gene ambiguous. The CDR3 has 11 residues. Germline V CDR1 and CDR2: DFQATT, SNEGSKA (reference sequence). The germline V and J ends were trimmed by 0 bases and 4 bases, with 4 bases remaining between them. CDR3 nucleotide sequence: TGCAGTGCTAGAGAGGGGTACGAGCAGTACTTC. It translates to CSAREGYEQYF.